The source of this T cell receptor (beta chain) is a study of a mutant IDH1 vaccine in newly diagnosed glioma. Worth noting for this clone: The antigen is unknown.

The time point was: week 11, during vaccination. The vaccine gave 300 ug of a 20-mer mutant IDH1 peptide subcutaneously per dose. Repertoires were generated with immunoSEQ multiplex PCR, while TCRdb's copy carries only in-frame clones and drops some. The data show around 20,000 clones, roughly 91% seen once. This clonotype was sampled from a woman aged 40 to 50 with glioma. The specimen was PBMCs, collected from a glioma patient whose treatment included an IDH1 peptide vaccine.

CDR3 coding DNA: TGTGCCAGCAGTGAGTCGAGACAGGGTTTAGGTCAGCCCCAGCATTTT. Protein product: CASSESRQGLGQPQHF. J is TRBJ1-5 and V is TRBV6-1; the match to TRBD1 covers 7 bases. V lost 3 bases and J lost 6; bases outside the gene matches: 11. The CDR3 loop spans 16 amino acids. The germline CDR1 and CDR2 sequences are MNHNS and SASEGT.